The rows below give T cell receptor beta chains drawn from one sample of a study of Ad26.COV2.S vaccination and SARS-CoV-2 variants. Assay used: immunoSEQ multiplex PCR; TCRdb lists only in-frame clones, some missing. Altogether about 350,000 clones are present, about 85% being singletons, with the ten largest covering about 6.4%. The starting material was peripheral blood, obtained in a trial of Ad26.COV2.S vaccine versus placebo. These receptor sequences come from a person between 18 and 59 years old who received the Ad26.COV2.S COVID-19 vaccine or a placebo. Both conserved end residues are part of each CDR3. D genes are given only for firm matches. Size is stated for part of the rows, as once, few or many counts, or as a class when the clone is expanded.

CDR3aa: CASRSLGRADYGYTF
CDR3nt: TGTGCCAGCAGATCCCTGGGGAGGGCGGACTATGGCTACACCTTC
abundance: .
j_gene: TRBJ1-2
d_gene: .
v_gene: TRBV6-5
len: 15

CDR3aa: CASSLGGSGYGYTF
CDR3nt: TGTGCCAGCAGCTTAGGCGGGTCTGGCTATGGCTACACCTTC
abundance: once
j_gene: TRBJ1-2
d_gene: .
v_gene: TRBV7-9
len: 14

CDR3aa: CASSKYMTEHYGYTF
CDR3nt: TGTGCCAGCAGCAAGTACATGACAGAGCACTATGGCTACACCTTC
abundance: .
j_gene: TRBJ1-2
d_gene: .
v_gene: TRBV6-2/TRBV6-3
len: 15

CDR3aa: CASSPNSGGASYGYTF
CDR3nt: TGTGCCAGCAGCCCTAACTCAGGGGGCGCCTCCTATGGCTACACCTTC
abundance: .
j_gene: TRBJ1-2
d_gene: TRBD1
v_gene: TRBV6-2/TRBV6-3
len: 16

CDR3aa: CASSVVGSSYEQYF
CDR3nt: TGTGCCAGCAGCGTAGTAGGGTCTTCCTACGAGCAGTACTTC
abundance: .
j_gene: TRBJ2-7
d_gene: .
v_gene: TRBV9
len: 14

CDR3aa: CASSYSDREIGEQYF
CDR3nt: TGTGCCAGCAGTTACTCGGACAGGGAGATTGGCGAGCAGTACTTC
abundance: .
j_gene: TRBJ2-7
d_gene: TRBD1
v_gene: TRBV6-5
len: 15

CDR3aa: CASSHLSSTGGYGYTF
CDR3nt: TGTGCCAGCAGCCACTTATCAAGTACAGGGGGCTATGGCTACACCTTC
abundance: .
j_gene: TRBJ1-2
d_gene: TRBD1
v_gene: TRBV14
len: 16

CDR3aa: CASRSLGQGTREQYF
CDR3nt: TGTGCCAGCAGATCGTTGGGGCAGGGTACGAGGGAGCAGTACTTC
abundance: .
j_gene: TRBJ2-7
d_gene: .
v_gene: TRBV6-5
len: 15

CDR3aa: CASSLKVVNTEAFF
CDR3nt: TGTGCCAGCAGTTTAAAAGTTGTGAACACTGAAGCTTTCTTT
abundance: .
j_gene: TRBJ1-1
d_gene: .
v_gene: TRBV27
len: 14

CDR3aa: CASSVVNREDGYTF
CDR3nt: TGTGCCAGCAGCGTAGTCAACAGGGAGGATGGCTACACCTTC
abundance: few
j_gene: TRBJ1-2
d_gene: .
v_gene: TRBV9
len: 14

CDR3aa: CASSFVTALNTDTQYF
CDR3nt: TGTGCCAGCAGCTTTGTAACAGCTCTTAACACAGATACGCAGTATTTT
abundance: .
j_gene: TRBJ2-3
d_gene: .
v_gene: TRBV7-2
len: 16

CDR3aa: CASSLSSAGGADTQYF
CDR3nt: TGTGCCAGCAGCTTATCTTCGGCGGGGGGGGCAGATACGCAGTATTTT
abundance: .
j_gene: TRBJ2-3
d_gene: TRBD2
v_gene: TRBV7-2
len: 16

CDR3aa: CASSLGMLAGAGYNEQFF
CDR3nt: TGTGCCAGCAGCTTGGGGATGTTAGCGGGAGCAGGCTACAATGAGCAGTTCTTC
abundance: .
j_gene: TRBJ2-1
d_gene: TRBD2
v_gene: TRBV5-4
len: 18

CDR3aa: CASSLYRDREKLFF
CDR3nt: TGTGCCAGCAGCTTGTATAGGGACAGGGAAAAACTGTTTTTT
abundance: .
j_gene: TRBJ1-4
d_gene: TRBD1
v_gene: TRBV5-6
len: 14

CDR3aa: CASSYSLLEPTNEKLFF
CDR3nt: TGTGCCAGCAGTTACTCGTTATTAGAACCAACTAATGAAAAACTGTTTTTT
abundance: .
j_gene: TRBJ1-4
d_gene: .
v_gene: TRBV6-2/TRBV6-3
len: 17

CDR3aa: CASRRGSGGTDTQYF
CDR3nt: TGTGCCAGTAGGCGGGGGTCGGGGGGCACAGATACGCAGTATTTT
abundance: .
j_gene: TRBJ2-3
d_gene: TRBD2
v_gene: TRBV19
len: 15

CDR3aa: CASSLIQGRGVNTEAFF
CDR3nt: TGTGCCAGCAGCCTAATACAGGGCCGGGGTGTGAACACTGAAGCTTTCTTT
abundance: .
j_gene: TRBJ1-1
d_gene: .
v_gene: TRBV27
len: 17

CDR3aa: CASSHPARGTNTGELFF
CDR3nt: TGTGCCAGCAGCCATCCTGCACGGGGGACGAACACCGGGGAGCTGTTTTTT
abundance: once
j_gene: TRBJ2-2
d_gene: .
v_gene: TRBV3-1/TRBV3-2
len: 17

CDR3aa: CASGAADSNTEAFF
CDR3nt: TGTGCCAGCGGAGCCGCTGACAGTAACACTGAAGCTTTCTTT
abundance: .
j_gene: TRBJ1-1
d_gene: .
v_gene: TRBV27
len: 14

CDR3aa: CASSLYAATNEKLFF
CDR3nt: TGTGCCAGCAGCTTATACGCTGCAACTAATGAAAAACTGTTTTTT
abundance: .
j_gene: TRBJ1-4
d_gene: .
v_gene: TRBV5-4
len: 15

CDR3aa: CANSPHVSLGEQYF
CDR3nt: TGTGCCAACAGTCCCCACGTGAGTCTTGGCGAGCAGTACTTC
abundance: .
j_gene: TRBJ2-7
d_gene: .
v_gene: TRBV28
len: 14

CDR3aa: CASSKFSRGVFLLLFRQFF
CDR3nt: TGTGCCAGCAGCAAATTCTCGCGGGGGGTTTTCTTGTTATTGTTCCGGCAGTTCTTC
abundance: .
j_gene: TRBJ2-1
d_gene: .
v_gene: TRBV21-1
len: 19

CDR3aa: CASSQGGSIIYEQYF
CDR3nt: TGTGCCAGCAGCCAAGGAGGGTCAATTATTTACGAGCAGTACTTC
abundance: few
j_gene: TRBJ2-7
d_gene: .
v_gene: TRBV3-1/TRBV3-2
len: 15

CDR3aa: CASSLDAGWSPLHF
CDR3nt: TGTGCCAGCAGCTTAGATGCAGGGTGGTCACCCCTCCACTTT
abundance: .
j_gene: TRBJ1-6
d_gene: .
v_gene: TRBV7-9
len: 14

CDR3aa: CASSQVTRTGNGNTIYF
CDR3nt: TGTGCCAGCAGCCAAGTTACTCGGACAGGCAATGGAAACACCATATATTTT
abundance: .
j_gene: TRBJ1-3
d_gene: TRBD1
v_gene: TRBV3-1/TRBV3-2
len: 17

CDR3aa: CASSKGAREKLFF
CDR3nt: TGTGCCAGCAGTAAGGGGGCGAGGGAAAAACTGTTTTTT
abundance: once
j_gene: TRBJ1-4
d_gene: TRBD1
v_gene: TRBV6-2/TRBV6-3
len: 13

CDR3aa: CASRGTVNIPYEQYF
CDR3nt: TGTGCCAGCAGGGGGACAGTAAATATCCCCTACGAGCAGTACTTC
abundance: .
j_gene: TRBJ2-7
d_gene: TRBD1
v_gene: TRBV11-1
len: 15

CDR3aa: CAWNPVVGQPQHF
CDR3nt: TGTGCCTGGAACCCAGTCGTGGGTCAGCCCCAGCATTTT
abundance: .
j_gene: TRBJ1-5
d_gene: .
v_gene: TRBV30
len: 13